Below are 19 T cell receptor beta chains sequenced from a single sample in a study of blood T cell repertoires in COVID-19. Repertoires were generated with immunoSEQ multiplex PCR, while TCRdb's copy carries only in-frame clones and drops some. Of around 130,000 clones listed, 85% to 90% were seen once; the top ten hold roughly 4.5%. The source material was peripheral blood. These receptor sequences come from a human donor in a cohort sampled during active COVID-19.

The chain has TRBV14 and TRBJ2-5, with a possible D match to TRBD2 (6 bases). The germline CDR1 and CDR2 sequences are SGHDN and FVKESK. The CDR3 runs 15 residues. Trimming took 4 bases from V and 4 from J, leaving 16 bases between them. CDR3 amino acids: CASSRFLAPGETQYF. In DNA, the CDR3 is TGTGCCAGCAGCCGGTTTCTAGCGCCCGGAGAGACCCAGTACTTC.

The CDR3 DNA reads TGCGCCAGCAGCTTAGGGACTAGCGGGGGCCGAGAGCAGTTCTTC. It yields the protein CASSLGTSGGREQFF. The V gene is TRBV5-1, the J gene TRBJ2-1; 14 bases are a match to TRBD2. The germline V gene encodes CDR1 SGHRS and CDR2 YFSETQ. The junction had 5 bases not matched to a gene; V was cut back by 2 bases and J by 10 bases. The CDR3 extends over 15 amino acids.

V gene TRBV4-3 combines with J gene TRBJ2-5; TRBD2 matches at 12 bases. V shed 2 bases, J shed 4 bases, and the junction held 8 bases outside the gene matches. The CDR3 extends over 17 amino acids. Germline CDR1 LGHNA, CDR2 YSLEER. CDR3 bases: TGCGCCAGCAGCCAATGGACTAGCGGGGTCTTGGGAGAGACCCAGTACTTC. It codes for CASSQWTSGVLGETQYF.

V usage is TRBV18 and J usage is TRBJ1-1; D perhaps matches TRBD1 (5 bases). Germline V gene sequence: CDR1 KGHSH, CDR2 LQKENI. Between the trimmed V and J ends, which lost 7 bases and 1 base, there was a span of 16 bases. The CDR3 has 15 amino acids. The CDR3, as DNA: TGTGCCAGCTTCCCCAAGGCGGGGGGGAACACTGAAGCTTTCTTT. Translation: CASFPKAGGNTEAFF.

V and J are TRBV7-2 and TRBJ2-1; 11 bases align to TRBD2. From germline, CDR1 is SGHTA and CDR2 FQGNSA. This CDR3 has 17 amino acids. The ends lost 2 bases at V and 5 bases at J; junction bases unmatched: 8. CDR3 sequence reads: CASSLSSGRAGNNEQFF. The CDR3 coding sequence is TGTGCCAGCAGCTTAAGTAGCGGGAGGGCTGGTAACAATGAGCAGTTCTTC.

The chain links TRBV7-2 to TRBJ1-5; TRBD1 matches at 8 bases. The germline gives CDR1 SGHTA, CDR2 FQGNSA. The CDR3 runs 14 residues. The V and J ends lost 5 bases and 5 bases, in that order; junction bases with no gene match: 5. The CDR3 loop reads CASSPGGGYQPQHF. CDR3 nucleotide sequence: TGTGCCAGCAGCCCAGGGGGCGGCTATCAGCCCCAGCATTTT.

The chain links TRBV7-8 to TRBJ2-5, with D perhaps TRBD2 (6 bases). The germline V and J ends were trimmed by 5 bases and 1 base, with 11 bases remaining between them. In germline, CDR1 is SGHVS, CDR2 FQNEAQ. This CDR3 region has 14 residues. CDR3 protein: CASSGRRVQETQYF. CDR3 nucleotide sequence: TGTGCCAGCAGCGGGAGGAGGGTCCAAGAGACCCAGTACTTC.

Worth noting for this clone: The same CDR3 can be traced to other DNA sequences in this sample. The chain links TRBV12-3 or TRBV12-4 to TRBJ1-2; D is ambiguous. The CDR3 totals 11 residues. Trimming cost V 2 bases and J 7 bases, with 5 bases left between them. The CDR3 reads CASSLRGGYTF. CDR3 nucleotide sequence: TGTGCCAGCAGTTTACGGGGTGGCTACACCTTC.

V usage is TRBV7-2 and J usage is TRBJ2-3; weak D call: TRBD1 (5 bases). V was pared by 2 bases and J by 2 bases, with 11 bases between. The CDR3 is 15 residues long. CDR1 is SGHTA and CDR2 is FQGNSA in the germline V gene. CDR3: CASSLFRQYTDTQYF. As DNA, the CDR3 is TGTGCCAGCAGCTTATTTCGACAGTACACAGATACGCAGTATTTT.

The count of this clone is one. V is TRBV2 and J is TRBJ2-3; perhaps TRBD2 as D (6 bases). Germline V lookup: CDR1 SNHLY, CDR2 FYNNEI. Between the trimmed V and J ends, which lost 5 bases and 1 base, there was a span of 10 bases. The CDR3 has 14 amino acids. CDR3 in amino acids: CASSTSSGTDTQYF. CDR3 bases: TGTGCCAGCAGTACCTCTAGCGGCACAGATACGCAGTATTTT.

This rearrangement joins TRBV5-8 to TRBJ1-5, with no clear D. V was cut by 4 bases and J by 4 bases, with 12 bases left in between. The CDR3 is 14 residues long. CDR1 and CDR2 from the germline V gene are SGHTS and YDEGEE. The CDR3 sequence: CASSPAGRNQPQHF. In DNA, the CDR3 is TGTGCCAGCAGCCCCGCAGGTAGAAATCAGCCCCAGCATTTT. Full variable domain (remainder filled in from reference TRBV5-8 and TRBJ1-5): EAGVTQSPTHLIKTRGQQATLRCSPISGHTSVYWYQQALGLGLQFLLWYDEGEERNRGNFPPRFSGRQFPNYSSELNVNALELEDSALYLCASSPAGRNQPQHFGDGTRLSIL.

The chain joins TRBV5-1 to TRBJ2-3, with a tentative D call TRBD2 (5 bases). Per the germline V gene, CDR1 is SGHRS and CDR2 is YFSETQ. V dropped 4 bases and J dropped 0 bases, with 12 bases sitting between them. This CDR3 is 15 amino acids long. This CDR3 is CASSPGLISTDTQYF. The CDR3 bases are TGCGCCAGCAGCCCTGGACTGATCAGCACAGATACGCAGTATTTT.

The rearrangement links TRBV7-2 to TRBJ1-2; D is undetermined. Germline CDR1 is SGHTA and CDR2 is FQGNSA. V was trimmed by 5 bases and J by 6 bases, leaving 19 bases between them. CDR3 length: 15 residues. The chain's CDR3 is CASSPAVSQTDGYTF. CDR3 sequence (DNA): TGTGCCAGCAGCCCAGCGGTCAGCCAGACCGATGGCTACACCTTC.

J is TRBJ2-7 and V is TRBV6-2 or TRBV6-3; 10 positions agree with TRBD2. The CDR3 runs to 16 residues. Germline lookup yields CDR1 MNHEY and CDR2 SVGEGT. The trim removed 6 bases at V and 6 bases at J, leaving 14 bases unmatched. As DNA, the CDR3 is TGTGCCAGCAGCCTCGGGGTAGCGGGAGGAAAGAGCGAGCAGTACGTC. This sequence encodes CASSLGVAGGKSEQYV.

The chain has TRBV10-1 and TRBJ2-2, with 10 bases aligning to TRBD2. CDR3 length: 18 residues. Germline lookup yields CDR1 WNHNN and CDR2 SYGVQD (reference sequence). V lost 5 bases and J lost 2; bases outside the gene matches: 11. The CDR3 region has the DNA TGCGCCAGCAGTAAAAAGATCCCTAGCGGGAGTAACACCGGGGAGCTGTTTTTT. It yields the protein CASSKKIPSGSNTGELFF.

The chain is built from TRBV5-1 and TRBJ1-2; no clear D gene. CDR3 length equals 15 residues. CDR1 and CDR2 (germline): SGHRS, YFSETQ. Trimming took off 0 bases at V and 1 base at J, with 10 bases between the two ends. The CDR3 DNA sequence: TGCGCCAGCAGCTTGGTTTTGGGCAGTAACTATGGCTACACCTTC. As protein: CASSLVLGSNYGYTF.

The chain combines TRBV7-2 with TRBJ2-1, with no clear D. The ends were cut back, 8 bases at V and 6 bases at J, with 8 bases in the middle. CDR1 SGHTA and CDR2 FQGNSA come from the germline V gene. The CDR3 spans 11 residues. This CDR3 is CASSQVNEQFF. The CDR3 bases are TGTGCCAGCTCGCAGGTCAATGAGCAGTTCTTC.

The rearrangement links TRBV5-1 to TRBJ1-5; maybe TRBD1 (6 bases). Deletions cut 4 bases from V and 6 bases from J, with 14 bases between. The CDR3 length is 14 residues. Germline-derived CDR1 and CDR2 are SGHRS and YFSETQ. CDR3 amino acids: CASSPFTGTQPQHF. The CDR3 DNA sequence: TGCGCCAGCAGCCCGTTCACAGGGACTCAGCCCCAGCATTTT.

The chain recombines TRBV9 with TRBJ2-2; D possibly corresponds to TRBD2 (6 bases). Germline CDR1 SGDLS, CDR2 YYNGEE. Deletions cut 0 bases from V and 5 bases from J, with 23 bases between. There are 19 residues in the CDR3. The CDR3 protein is CASSVGSAVGGVGTGELFF. The CDR3 DNA follows: TGTGCCAGCAGCGTAGGATCCGCGGTGGGGGGAGTCGGTACCGGGGAGCTGTTTTTT.